This T cell receptor beta chain was captured in a study of cytomegalovirus exposure and HLA in healthy donors. The overall study: Inside one of the first data releases sat about 91 million unique TCRs taken from HLA-typed donors. Findings and limits, study-wide: What was likely a sequencing artifact was a cluster of highly shared sequence variants.

Both 60 Vbeta primers and 13 Jbeta primers went into the PCR. Using immunoSEQ multiplex PCR, the repertoire was profiled, and TCRdb retains in-frame clones only, with some absent. In the table there are 250,000 or so clones, over 75% of which are singletons. The donors comprised healthy bone marrow donors. A note on this clone: As yet, its antigen is unknown.

Germline-derived CDR1 and CDR2 are MNHEY and SVGAGI. V was pared by 6 bases and J by 6 bases, with 15 bases between. The CDR3 loop spans 13 amino acids. The V call is TRBV6-5, the J call TRBJ2-7; TRBD2 is a possible D gene (6 bases). Source material: PBMCs. This clonotype was obtained from a human donor in good health. The chain's CDR3 is CASSTTLAGEQYF. The CDR3 DNA follows: TGTGCCAGCAGCACTACACTAGCTGGCGAGCAGTACTTC.